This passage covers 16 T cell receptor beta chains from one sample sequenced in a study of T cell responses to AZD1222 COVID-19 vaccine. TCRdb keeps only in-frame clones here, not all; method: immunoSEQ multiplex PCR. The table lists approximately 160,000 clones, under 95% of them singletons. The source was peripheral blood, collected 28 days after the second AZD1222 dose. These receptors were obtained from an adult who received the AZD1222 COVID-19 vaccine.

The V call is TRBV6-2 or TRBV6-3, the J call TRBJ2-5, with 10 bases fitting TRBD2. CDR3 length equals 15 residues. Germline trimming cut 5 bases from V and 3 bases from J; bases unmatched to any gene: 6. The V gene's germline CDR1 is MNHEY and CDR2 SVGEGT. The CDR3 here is CASSQWGTSEETQYF. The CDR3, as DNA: TGTGCCAGCAGTCAATGGGGGACTAGCGAAGAGACCCAGTACTTC.

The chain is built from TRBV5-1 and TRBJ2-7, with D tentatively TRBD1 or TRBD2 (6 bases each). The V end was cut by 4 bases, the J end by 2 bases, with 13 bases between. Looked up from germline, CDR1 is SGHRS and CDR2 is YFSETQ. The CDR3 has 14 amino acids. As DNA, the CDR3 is TGCGCCAGCAGCCGTACTGGGGGGCCCTACGAGCAGTACTTC. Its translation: CASSRTGGPYEQYF.

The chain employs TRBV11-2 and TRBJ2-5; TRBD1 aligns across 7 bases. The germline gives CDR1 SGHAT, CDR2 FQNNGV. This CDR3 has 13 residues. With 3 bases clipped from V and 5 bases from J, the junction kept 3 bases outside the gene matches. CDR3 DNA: TGTGCCAGCAGCTTTGGGACAGCGGAGACCCAGTACTTC. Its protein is CASSFGTAETQYF.

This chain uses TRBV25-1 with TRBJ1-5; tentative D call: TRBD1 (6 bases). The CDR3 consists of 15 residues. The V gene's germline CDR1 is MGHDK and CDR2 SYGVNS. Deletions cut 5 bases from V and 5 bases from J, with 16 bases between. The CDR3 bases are TGTGCCAGCAGTTCCGGGACACGATACGATCAGCCCCAGCATTTT. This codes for CASSSGTRYDQPQHF.

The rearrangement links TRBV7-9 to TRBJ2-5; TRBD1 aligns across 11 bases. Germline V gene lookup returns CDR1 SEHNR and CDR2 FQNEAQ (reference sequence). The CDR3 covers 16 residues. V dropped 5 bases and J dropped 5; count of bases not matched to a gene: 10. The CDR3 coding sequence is TGTGCCAGCAGCCCAGGGGACAGGGGGTTTATGGAGACCCAGTACTTC. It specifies CASSPGDRGFMETQYF.

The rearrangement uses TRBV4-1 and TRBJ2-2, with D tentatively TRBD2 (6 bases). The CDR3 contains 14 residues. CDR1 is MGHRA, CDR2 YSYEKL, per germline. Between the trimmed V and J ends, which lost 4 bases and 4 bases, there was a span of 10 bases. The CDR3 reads CASSRAGITGELFF. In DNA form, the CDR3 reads TGCGCCAGCAGCCGGGCGGGAATCACCGGGGAGCTGTTTTTT.

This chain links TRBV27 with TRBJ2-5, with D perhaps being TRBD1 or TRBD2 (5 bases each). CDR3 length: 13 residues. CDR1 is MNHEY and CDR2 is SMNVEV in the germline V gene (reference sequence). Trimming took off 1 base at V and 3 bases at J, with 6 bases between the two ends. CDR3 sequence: CASSLLGEETQYF. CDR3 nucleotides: TGTGCCAGCAGTTTATTGGGGGAAGAGACCCAGTACTTC.

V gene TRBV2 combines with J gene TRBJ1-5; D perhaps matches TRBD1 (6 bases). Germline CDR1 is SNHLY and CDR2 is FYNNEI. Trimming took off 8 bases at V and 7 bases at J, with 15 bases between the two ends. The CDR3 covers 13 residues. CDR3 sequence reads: CASGLEGGQPQHF. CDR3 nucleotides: TGTGCCAGCGGGTTGGAAGGGGGGCAGCCCCAGCATTTT.

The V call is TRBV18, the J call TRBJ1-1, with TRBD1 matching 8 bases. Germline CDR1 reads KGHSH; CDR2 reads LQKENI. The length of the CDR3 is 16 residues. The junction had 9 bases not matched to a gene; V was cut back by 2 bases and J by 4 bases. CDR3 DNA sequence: TGTGCCAGCTCACCAAATCGGGGACAGGACGTCACTGAAGCTTTCTTT. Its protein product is CASSPNRGQDVTEAFF.

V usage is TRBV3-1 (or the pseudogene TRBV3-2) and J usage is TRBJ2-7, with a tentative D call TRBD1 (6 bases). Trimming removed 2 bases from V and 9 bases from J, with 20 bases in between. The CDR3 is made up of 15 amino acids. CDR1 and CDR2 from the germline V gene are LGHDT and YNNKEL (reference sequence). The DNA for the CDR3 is TGTGCCAGCAGCCAATCTTGGGCAGGGGCTTCGGGGCAGTACTTC. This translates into CASSQSWAGASGQYF.

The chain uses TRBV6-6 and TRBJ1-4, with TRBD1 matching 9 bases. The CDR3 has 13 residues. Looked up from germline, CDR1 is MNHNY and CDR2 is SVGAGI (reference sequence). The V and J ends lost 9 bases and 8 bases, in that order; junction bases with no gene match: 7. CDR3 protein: CASRDRGEEKLFF. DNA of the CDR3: TGTGCCAGTCGCGACAGGGGGGAGGAAAAACTGTTTTTT.

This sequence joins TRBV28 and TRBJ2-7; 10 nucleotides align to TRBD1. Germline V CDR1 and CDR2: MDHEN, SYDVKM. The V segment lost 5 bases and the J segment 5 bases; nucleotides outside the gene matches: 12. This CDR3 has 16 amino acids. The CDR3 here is CASSPMTGTGVHEQYF. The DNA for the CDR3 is TGTGCCAGCAGTCCGATGACCGGGACAGGGGTTCACGAGCAGTACTTC.

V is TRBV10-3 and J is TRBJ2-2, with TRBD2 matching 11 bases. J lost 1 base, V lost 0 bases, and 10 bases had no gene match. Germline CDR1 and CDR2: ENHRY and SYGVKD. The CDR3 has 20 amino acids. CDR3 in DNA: TGTGCCATCAGTGAGTCCCCTATAGCGGGGGGGCCCCTGAACACCGGGGAGCTGTTTTTT. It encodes CAISESPIAGGPLNTGELFF.

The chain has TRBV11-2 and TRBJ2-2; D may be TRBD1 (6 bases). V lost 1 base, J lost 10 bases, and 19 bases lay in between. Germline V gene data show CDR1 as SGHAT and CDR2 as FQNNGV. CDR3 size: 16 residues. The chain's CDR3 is CASSLGGGPTPVELFF. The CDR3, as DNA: TGTGCCAGCAGCTTAGGTGGGGGCCCTACACCCGTGGAGCTGTTTTTT.

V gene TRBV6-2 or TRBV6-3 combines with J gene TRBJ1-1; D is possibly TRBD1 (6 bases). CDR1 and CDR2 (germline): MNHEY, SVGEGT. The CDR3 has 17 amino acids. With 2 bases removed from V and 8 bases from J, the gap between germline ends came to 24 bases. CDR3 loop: CASSYPSRGPSGLEAFF. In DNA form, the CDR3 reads TGTGCCAGCAGTTACCCTTCACGGGGGCCCTCAGGATTAGAAGCTTTCTTT.

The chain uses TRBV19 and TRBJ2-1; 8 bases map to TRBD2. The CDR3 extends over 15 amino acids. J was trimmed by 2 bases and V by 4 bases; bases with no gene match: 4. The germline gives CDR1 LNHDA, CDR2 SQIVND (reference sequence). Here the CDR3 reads CASSSLAGTYNEQFF. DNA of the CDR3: TGTGCCAGTAGTAGCCTAGCGGGCACCTACAATGAGCAGTTCTTC.